This passage covers 20 T cell receptor beta chains from one sample sequenced in a study of control samples from healthy donors and cancer patients. Clones were read by immunoSEQ multiplex PCR, and TCRdb kept only the in-frame ones, dropping some. The sample records roughly 170,000 clones, 90% to 95% being singletons. Material for sequencing was blood. These receptors were obtained from a woman between 18 and 29 years old in good health.

The rearrangement joins TRBV11-2 to TRBJ2-5, with D uncertain. Trimming pared 7 bases from V and 5 bases from J, leaving 11 bases between. This CDR3 spans 12 amino acids. In germline, CDR1 is SGHAT, CDR2 FQNNGV. CDR3 coding DNA: TGTGCCAGCACCACTACCGGGGAGACCCAGTACTTC. Its translation: CASTTTGETQYF.

This rearrangement joins TRBV2 to TRBJ1-2; D unclear. This CDR3 spans 15 amino acids. V lost 1 base and J lost 0, with 9 bases in between. Germline V CDR1 and CDR2: SNHLY, FYNNEI. CDR3: CASSEDVEANYGYTF. The CDR3 DNA is TGTGCCAGCAGTGAAGATGTAGAAGCTAACTATGGCTACACCTTC.

The chain recombines TRBV11-1 with TRBJ1-1; D not certain. The CDR3 is 13 residues long. Germline V gene data show CDR1 as SGHAT and CDR2 as FQDESV (reference sequence). The V gene lost 1 base and the J gene lost 6 bases, with 9 bases spanning the gap. CDR3 bases: TGTGCCAGCAGCTTAGGTACGATGGCTGAAGCTTTCTTT. Protein: CASSLGTMAEAFF.

The J gene is TRBJ1-1, the V gene TRBV28, with D perhaps matching TRBD1 (5 bases). The CDR3 contains 14 residues. Germline assignment: CDR1 MDHEN and CDR2 SYDVKM. V was clipped by 6 bases and J by 3 bases, with 14 bases between them. The CDR3 nucleotides read TGTGCCAGCAGACCGGGACTGCGGGACACTGAAGCTTTCTTT. Translation: CASRPGLRDTEAFF.

A single count supports this clone. The J gene is TRBJ1-3, the V gene TRBV11-3, with a tentative D call TRBD1 (6 bases). Germline assignment: CDR1 SGHNT and CDR2 YENEEA. This CDR3 region has 15 residues. Trimming stripped 5 bases from V and 11 bases from J, with 22 bases between. The CDR3 reads CASSGRSGHVTAIYF. The CDR3 nucleotides read TGTGCCAGCAGCGGTCGGTCGGGACATGTAACTGCCATATATTTT.

The rearrangement uses TRBV4-2 and TRBJ2-7, with 7 nucleotides matching TRBD2. In germline, CDR1 is LGHNA, CDR2 YNFKEQ. The CDR3 length is 15 residues. Germline trimming cut 3 bases from V and 6 bases from J; bases unmatched to any gene: 11. CDR3 amino acids: CASSQEGRGGFEQYF. The CDR3, as DNA: TGTGCCAGCAGCCAGGAAGGTCGGGGAGGGTTCGAGCAGTACTTC.

CDR3 residues: CASSQGGGGFLEQFF. The CDR3 DNA reads TGCGCCAGCAGCCAAGGGGGAGGCGGGTTCCTTGAGCAGTTCTTC. The chain joins TRBV4-3 to TRBJ2-1; weak D call: TRBD2 (6 bases). With 1 base removed from V and 9 bases from J, the gap between germline ends came to 16 bases. The germline V gene encodes CDR1 LGHNA and CDR2 YSLEER. The length of the CDR3 is 15 residues.

This chain connects TRBV10-3 to TRBJ2-1; D may correspond to TRBD1 or TRBD2 (5 bases each). Trimming shortened V by 6 bases and J by 2 bases, and 14 bases separated the two germline ends. CDR3 size: 15 residues. Germline-derived CDR1 and CDR2 are ENHRY and SYGVKD. CDR3 residues: CAIRNQGVPYNEQFF. The CDR3 region has the DNA TGTGCCATCAGGAATCAGGGAGTCCCCTACAATGAGCAGTTCTTC.

J is TRBJ2-1 and V is TRBV4-3, with 11 bases identical to TRBD2. Germline CDR1 LGHNA, CDR2 YSLEER. The CDR3 spans 16 residues. After removal of 1 base from V and 8 bases from J, the junction contained 7 bases not matched to a gene. In DNA, the CDR3 is TGCGCCAGCAGCCAAGTTCTAGCGGGAGGCTCCCATGAGCAGTTCTTC. Translated, it gives CASSQVLAGGSHEQFF.

The CDR3 loop is CATSGREERVDEQFF. Written as DNA, the CDR3 is TGTGCCACGAGCGGGCGGGAGGAGAGGGTGGATGAGCAGTTCTTC. This sequence joins TRBV28 and TRBJ2-1, with 8 nucleotides matching TRBD2. The CDR3 totals 15 residues. Germline CDR1 and CDR2: MDHEN and SYDVKM. The J segment lost 8 bases and the V segment lost 10 bases, leaving 16 bases of the junction unmatched.

V usage is TRBV29-1 and J usage is TRBJ2-1; tentatively, D is TRBD1 or TRBD2 (5 bases each). This CDR3 is built from 13 residues. V gave up 4 bases and J gave up 4 bases, with 11 bases separating them. CDR1 is SQVTM and CDR2 is ANQGSEA in the germline V gene. CDR3 DNA: TGCAGCGTTGTGGGGGTACTATACAATGAGCAGTTCTTC. Protein sequence: CSVVGVLYNEQFF.

The rearrangement uses TRBV6-2 or TRBV6-3 and TRBJ2-5; tentatively, D is TRBD1 (5 bases). V lost 5 bases to trimming and J lost 0 bases, with 10 bases between them. The CDR3 runs 14 residues. Germline loops: CDR1 MNHEY, CDR2 SVGEGT. In DNA, the CDR3 is TGTGCCAGCAGTCAAAGACAGAACCAAGAGACCCAGTACTTC. As protein: CASSQRQNQETQYF.

J is TRBJ1-2 and V is TRBV7-2; 12 nucleotides match TRBD1. Germline-derived CDR1 and CDR2 are SGHTA and FQGNSA. The CDR3 is 15 residues long. The V gene end was trimmed by 3 bases and the J gene end by 8 bases; junction bases not matched to a gene: 7. DNA of the CDR3: TGTGCCAGCAGCTTGGGACAGGGGGCCCTATTGGGCTACACCTTC. Its translation is CASSLGQGALLGYTF.

V usage is TRBV5-1 and J usage is TRBJ1-1; D is possibly TRBD1 (6 bases). Germline-derived CDR1 and CDR2 are SGHRS and YFSETQ. This CDR3 contains 14 residues. Between the trimmed V and J ends, which lost 3 bases and 7 bases, there was a span of 16 bases. CDR3 sequence reads: CASSSGASLGEAFF. DNA of the CDR3: TGCGCCAGCAGCTCGGGGGCATCTCTCGGTGAAGCTTTCTTT.

This clone was seen just once. DNA for the CDR3: TGTGCCAGCAGTCGGGGCAACTCTGGAAACACCATATATTTT. Its translation: CASSRGNSGNTIYF. The chain couples TRBV6-5 to TRBJ1-3; tentatively, D is TRBD1 (5 bases). Per the germline V gene, CDR1 is MNHEY and CDR2 is SVGAGI. The ends were cut back, 5 bases at V and 0 bases at J, with 8 bases in the middle. The CDR3 is 14 amino acids.

V is TRBV9 and J is TRBJ1-2; 8 bases are a match to TRBD1. The CDR3 totals 15 residues. Germline CDR1 is SGDLS and CDR2 is YYNGEE. V was clipped by 2 bases and J by 6 bases; unmatched bases: 9. The CDR3 nucleotides are TGTGCCAGCAGCGTCGGAGTACAGGGGGAGGATGGCTACACCTTC. Translating it yields CASSVGVQGEDGYTF.

The chain has TRBV5-4 and TRBJ1-1, with a weak D call TRBD1 (6 bases). Trimming removed 0 bases from V and 4 bases from J, with 10 bases in between. There are 14 residues in the CDR3. CDR1 SGHNT and CDR2 YYREEE come from the germline V gene (reference sequence). CDR3 residues: CASSLEQGSTEAFF. DNA for the CDR3: TGTGCCAGCAGCTTGGAACAGGGCTCCACTGAAGCTTTCTTT.

The chain is built from TRBV18 and TRBJ2-7, with D tentatively TRBD2 (6 bases). Germline V gives CDR1 KGHSH, CDR2 LQKENI. The V and J ends lost 6 bases and 4 bases respectively, with 13 bases between them. The CDR3 contains 13 residues. The CDR3 sequence is CASSLGGRYEQYF. CDR3 nucleotides: TGTGCCAGCTCCCTGGGGGGACGATACGAGCAGTACTTC.

This chain connects TRBV5-1 to TRBJ1-1; the D is unclear. The CDR3 has 16 amino acids. Trimming pared 4 bases from V and 1 base from J, leaving 17 bases between. Germline CDR1 SGHRS, CDR2 YFSETQ. The CDR3 reads CASSPPYTARNTEAFF. In DNA, the CDR3 is TGCGCCAGCAGCCCACCTTACACGGCCCGGAACACTGAAGCTTTCTTT.

The chain uses TRBV28 and TRBJ1-3; 9 bases fit TRBD1. The germline V gene has CDR1 MDHEN and CDR2 SYDVKM. The CDR3 contains 16 residues. Losses at the gene ends were 5 bases for V and 4 bases for J; bases not matched to a gene: 9. The CDR3 DNA reads TGTGCCAGCAGTGGAGGCCGGGACAGGGCCGGAAACACCATATATTTT. Translation: CASSGGRDRAGNTIYF.